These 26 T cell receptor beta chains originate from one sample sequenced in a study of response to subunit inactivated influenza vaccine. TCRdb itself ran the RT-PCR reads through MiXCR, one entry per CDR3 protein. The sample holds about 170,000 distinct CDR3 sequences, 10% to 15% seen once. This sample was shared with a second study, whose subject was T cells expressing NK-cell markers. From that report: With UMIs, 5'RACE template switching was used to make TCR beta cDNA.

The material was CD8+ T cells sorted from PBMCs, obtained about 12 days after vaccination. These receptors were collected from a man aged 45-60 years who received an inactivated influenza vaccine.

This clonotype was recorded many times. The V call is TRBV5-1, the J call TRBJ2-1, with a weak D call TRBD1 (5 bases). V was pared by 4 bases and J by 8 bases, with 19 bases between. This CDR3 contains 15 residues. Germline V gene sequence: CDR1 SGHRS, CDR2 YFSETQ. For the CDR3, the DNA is TGCGCCAGCAGCCCACAGGATCGCGTCCCCCATGAGCAGTTCTTC. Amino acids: CASSPQDRVPHEQFF.

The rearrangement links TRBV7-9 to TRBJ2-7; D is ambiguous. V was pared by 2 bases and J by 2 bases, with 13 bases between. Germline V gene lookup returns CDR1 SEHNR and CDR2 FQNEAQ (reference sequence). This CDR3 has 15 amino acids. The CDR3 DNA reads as TGTGCCAGCAGCTTAACCTCAACATCCCCCTACGAGCAGTACTTC. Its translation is CASSLTSTSPYEQYF.

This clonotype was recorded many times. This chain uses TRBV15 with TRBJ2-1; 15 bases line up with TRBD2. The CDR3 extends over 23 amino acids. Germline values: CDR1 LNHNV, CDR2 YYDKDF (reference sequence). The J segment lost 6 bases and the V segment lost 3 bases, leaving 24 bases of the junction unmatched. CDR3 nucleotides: TGTGCCACCAGCAGCACCGCTCCGTCCGGGACTAGCGGGAGGTACCAGTGGGGCAATGAGCAGTTCTTC. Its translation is CATSSTAPSGTSGRYQWGNEQFF.

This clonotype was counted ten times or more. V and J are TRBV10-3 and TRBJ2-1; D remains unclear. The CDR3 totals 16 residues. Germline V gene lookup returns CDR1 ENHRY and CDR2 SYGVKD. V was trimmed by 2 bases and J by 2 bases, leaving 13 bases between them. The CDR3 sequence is CAISERAANPYNEQFF. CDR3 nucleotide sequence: TGTGCCATCAGTGAGCGGGCAGCCAACCCCTACAATGAGCAGTTCTTC.

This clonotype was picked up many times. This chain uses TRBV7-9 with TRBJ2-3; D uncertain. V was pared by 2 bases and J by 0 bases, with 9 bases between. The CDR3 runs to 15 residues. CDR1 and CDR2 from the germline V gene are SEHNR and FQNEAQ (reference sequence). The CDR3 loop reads CASSLLGLSTDTQYF. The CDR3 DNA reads TGTGCCAGCAGCTTACTAGGATTGAGCACAGATACGCAGTATTTT.

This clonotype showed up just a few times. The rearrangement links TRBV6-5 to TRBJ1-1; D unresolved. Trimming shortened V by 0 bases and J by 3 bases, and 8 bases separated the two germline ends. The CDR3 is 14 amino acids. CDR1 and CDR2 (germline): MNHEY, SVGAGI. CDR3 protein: CASSYSGGDTEAFF. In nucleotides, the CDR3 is TGTGCCAGCAGTTACTCGGGAGGCGACACTGAAGCTTTCTTT.

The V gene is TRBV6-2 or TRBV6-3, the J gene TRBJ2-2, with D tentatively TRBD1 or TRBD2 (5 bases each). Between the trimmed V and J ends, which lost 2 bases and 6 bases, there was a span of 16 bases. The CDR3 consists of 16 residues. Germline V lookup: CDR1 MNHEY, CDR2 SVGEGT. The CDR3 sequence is CASSYPIRGDPGELFF. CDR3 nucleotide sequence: TGTGCCAGCAGTTACCCTATAAGAGGGGATCCCGGGGAGCTGTTTTTT.

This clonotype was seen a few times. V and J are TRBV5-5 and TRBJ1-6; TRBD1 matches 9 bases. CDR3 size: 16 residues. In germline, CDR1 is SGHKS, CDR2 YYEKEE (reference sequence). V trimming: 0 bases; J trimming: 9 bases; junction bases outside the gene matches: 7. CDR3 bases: TGTGCCAGCAGCTTGGATCGGGACAGGGAAGGTTCACCCCTCCACTTT. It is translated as CASSLDRDREGSPLHF.

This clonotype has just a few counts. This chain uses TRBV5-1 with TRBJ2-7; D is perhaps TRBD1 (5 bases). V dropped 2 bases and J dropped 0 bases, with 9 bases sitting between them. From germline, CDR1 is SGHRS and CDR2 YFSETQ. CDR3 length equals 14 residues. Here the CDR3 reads CASSFIQASYEQYF. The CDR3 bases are TGCGCCAGCAGCTTTATACAGGCCTCCTACGAGCAGTACTTC.

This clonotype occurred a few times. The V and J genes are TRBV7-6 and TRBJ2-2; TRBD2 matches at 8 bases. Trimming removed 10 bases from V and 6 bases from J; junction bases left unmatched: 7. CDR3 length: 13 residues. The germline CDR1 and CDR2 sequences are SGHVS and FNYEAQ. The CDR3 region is CATPGGVAGELFF. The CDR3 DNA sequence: TGTGCCACCCCGGGAGGGGTAGCCGGGGAGCTGTTTTTT.

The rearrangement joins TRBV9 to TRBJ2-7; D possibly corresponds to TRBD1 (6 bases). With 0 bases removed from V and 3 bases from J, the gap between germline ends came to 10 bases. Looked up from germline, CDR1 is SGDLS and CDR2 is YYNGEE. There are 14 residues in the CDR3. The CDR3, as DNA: TGTGCCAGCAGCGTAGGCGGACAGAACTACGAGCAGTACTTC. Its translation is CASSVGGQNYEQYF.

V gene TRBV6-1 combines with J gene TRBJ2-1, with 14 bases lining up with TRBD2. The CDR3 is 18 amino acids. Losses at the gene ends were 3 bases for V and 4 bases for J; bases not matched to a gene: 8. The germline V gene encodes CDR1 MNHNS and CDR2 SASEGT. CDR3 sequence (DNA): TGTGCCAGCAGTGAGGGACTAGCGGGGGACCTAGCATACAATGAGCAGTTCTTC. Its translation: CASSEGLAGDLAYNEQFF.

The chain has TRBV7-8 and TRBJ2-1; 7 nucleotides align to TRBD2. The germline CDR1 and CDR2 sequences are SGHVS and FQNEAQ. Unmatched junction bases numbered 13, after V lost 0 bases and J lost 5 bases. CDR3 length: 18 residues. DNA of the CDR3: TGTGCCAGCAGCTTAGCGTTGGACGCCGGGGGGATGGACAATGAGCAGTTCTTC. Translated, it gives CASSLALDAGGMDNEQFF.

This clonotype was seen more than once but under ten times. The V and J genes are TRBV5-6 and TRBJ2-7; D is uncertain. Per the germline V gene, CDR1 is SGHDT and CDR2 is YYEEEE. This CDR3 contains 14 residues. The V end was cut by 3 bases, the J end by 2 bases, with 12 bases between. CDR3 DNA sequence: TGTGCCAGCAGCTCCAGCCTACGCCCCTACGAGCAGTACTTC. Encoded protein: CASSSSLRPYEQYF.

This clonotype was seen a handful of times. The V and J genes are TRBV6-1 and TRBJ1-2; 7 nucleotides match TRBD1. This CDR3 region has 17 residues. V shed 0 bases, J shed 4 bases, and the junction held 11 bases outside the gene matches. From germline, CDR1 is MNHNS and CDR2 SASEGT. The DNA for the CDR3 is TGTGCCAGCAGTGAAGCGCTTCGCGGTGAGGGGGCCTATGGCTACACCTTC. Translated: CASSEALRGEGAYGYTF.

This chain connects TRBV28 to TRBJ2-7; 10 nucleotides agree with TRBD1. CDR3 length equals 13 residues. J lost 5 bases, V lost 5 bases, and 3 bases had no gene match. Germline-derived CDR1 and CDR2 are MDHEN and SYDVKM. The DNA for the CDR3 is TGTGCCAGCAGTCTTGGGACAGGGGACGAGCAGTACTTC. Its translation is CASSLGTGDEQYF.

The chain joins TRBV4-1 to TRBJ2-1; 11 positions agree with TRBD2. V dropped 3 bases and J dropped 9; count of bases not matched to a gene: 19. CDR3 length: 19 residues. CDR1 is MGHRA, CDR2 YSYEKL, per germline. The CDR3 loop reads CASSHPGRVAGGLSGEQFF. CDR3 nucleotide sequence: TGCGCCAGCAGCCATCCGGGCCGCGTAGCGGGGGGGCTAAGTGGTGAGCAGTTCTTC.

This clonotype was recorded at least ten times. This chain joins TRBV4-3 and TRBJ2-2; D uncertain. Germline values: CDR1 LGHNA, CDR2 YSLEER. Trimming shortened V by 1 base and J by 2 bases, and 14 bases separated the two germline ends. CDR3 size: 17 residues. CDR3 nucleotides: TGCGCCAGCAGCCAAGCTTTCGTGACAACCAACACCGGGGAGCTGTTTTTT. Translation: CASSQAFVTTNTGELFF.

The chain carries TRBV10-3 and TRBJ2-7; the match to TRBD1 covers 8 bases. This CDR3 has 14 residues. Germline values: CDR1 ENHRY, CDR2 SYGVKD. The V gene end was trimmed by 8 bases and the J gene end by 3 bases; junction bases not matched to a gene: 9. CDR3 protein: CAIGARDRNYEQYF. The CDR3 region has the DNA TGTGCCATCGGGGCCCGGGACAGGAACTACGAGCAGTACTTC.

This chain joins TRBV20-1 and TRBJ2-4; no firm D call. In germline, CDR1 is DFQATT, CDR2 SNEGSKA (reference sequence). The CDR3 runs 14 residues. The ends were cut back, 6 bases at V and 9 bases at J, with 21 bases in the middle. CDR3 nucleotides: TGCAGTGCCCCCGCGTCGGCCCTAAACAGCATTCAGTACTTC. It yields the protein CSAPASALNSIQYF.

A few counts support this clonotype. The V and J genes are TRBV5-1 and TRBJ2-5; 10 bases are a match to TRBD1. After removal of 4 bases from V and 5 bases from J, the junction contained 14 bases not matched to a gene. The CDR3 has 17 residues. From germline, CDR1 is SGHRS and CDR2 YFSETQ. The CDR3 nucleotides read TGCGCCAGCAGCCCGCCCCGACAGGGGGCCCTTCGTGAGACCCAGTACTTC. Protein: CASSPPRQGALRETQYF.

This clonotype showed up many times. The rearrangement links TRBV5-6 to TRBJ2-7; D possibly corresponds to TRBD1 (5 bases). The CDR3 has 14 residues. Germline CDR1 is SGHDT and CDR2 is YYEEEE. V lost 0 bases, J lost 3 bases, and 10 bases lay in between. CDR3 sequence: CASSLAQDNYEQYF. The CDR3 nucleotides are TGTGCCAGCAGCTTGGCGCAGGACAACTACGAGCAGTACTTC.

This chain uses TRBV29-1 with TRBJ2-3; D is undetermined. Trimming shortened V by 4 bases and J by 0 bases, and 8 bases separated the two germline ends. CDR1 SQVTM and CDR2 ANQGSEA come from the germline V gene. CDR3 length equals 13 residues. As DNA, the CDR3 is TGCAGCGTTGGAATTTCTAGCACAGATACGCAGTATTTT. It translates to CSVGISSTDTQYF.

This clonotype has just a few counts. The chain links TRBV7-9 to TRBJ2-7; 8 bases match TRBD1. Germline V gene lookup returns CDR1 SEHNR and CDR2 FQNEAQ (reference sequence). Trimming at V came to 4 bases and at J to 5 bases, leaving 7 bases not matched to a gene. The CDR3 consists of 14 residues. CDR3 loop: CASSSWTGRNEQYF. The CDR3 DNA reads TGTGCCAGCAGCTCCTGGACAGGGAGGAACGAGCAGTACTTC.

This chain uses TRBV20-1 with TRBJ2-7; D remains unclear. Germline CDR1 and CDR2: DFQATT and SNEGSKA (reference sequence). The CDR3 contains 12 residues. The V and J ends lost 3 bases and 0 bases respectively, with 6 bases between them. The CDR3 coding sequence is TGCAGTGCTAGTCACAGCTCCTACGAGCAGTACTTC. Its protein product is CSASHSSYEQYF.

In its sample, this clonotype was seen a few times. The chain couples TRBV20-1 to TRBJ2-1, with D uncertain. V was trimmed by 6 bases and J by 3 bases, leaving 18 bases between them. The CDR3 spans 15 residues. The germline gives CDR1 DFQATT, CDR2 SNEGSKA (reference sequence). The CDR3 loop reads CSAQKPRELYNEQFF. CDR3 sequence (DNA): TGCAGTGCCCAAAAACCAAGGGAACTCTACAATGAGCAGTTCTTC.